This is a list of T cell receptor beta chains from one sample in a study of T cell responses to AZD1222 COVID-19 vaccine. The data were produced by immunoSEQ multiplex PCR, yet TCRdb's version contains in-frame clones alone and is incomplete. The sample shows 110,000 to 150,000 clones, 92% of them seen only once. The starting material was peripheral blood, obtained 28 days after the second AZD1222 dose. The source of these receptors is an adult who received the AZD1222 COVID-19 vaccine. Each CDR3 is given with its conserved first and last residue. Each record gives: V gene, D gene, clone size, J gene, CDR3 DNA, CDR3 protein. D genes are given only for firm matches. Part of the rows lack a size; the others show once, few, many or a class for expanded clones.

V gene: TRBV30; D gene: TRBD2; clone size: -; J gene: TRBJ2-1; CDR3 DNA: TGTGCCTGGAGTCCCTTGGGGGGGATCTACAATGAGCAGTTCTTC; CDR3 protein: CAWSPLGGIYNEQFF
V gene: TRBV10-3; D gene: TRBD2; clone size: -; J gene: TRBJ2-1; CDR3 DNA: TGTGCCATCAGTGAACTAGCGGGGGGGTACAATGAGCAGTTCTTC; CDR3 protein: CAISELAGGYNEQFF
V gene: TRBV5-4; D gene: TRBD2; clone size: -; J gene: TRBJ2-2; CDR3 DNA: TGTGCCAGCAGCCCCCTTAGCGGGAGCGTCACCGGGGAGCTGTTTTTT; CDR3 protein: CASSPLSGSVTGELFF
V gene: TRBV28; D gene: TRBD2; clone size: -; J gene: TRBJ2-7; CDR3 DNA: TGTGCCAGCAGTCCCGGTGGTAGCGGGAGCTACGAGCAGTACTTC; CDR3 protein: CASSPGGSGSYEQYF
V gene: TRBV5-4; D gene: TRBD2; clone size: -; J gene: TRBJ2-5; CDR3 DNA: TGTGCCAGCGCGCGGGAGACCCAAGAGACCCAGTACTTC; CDR3 protein: CASARETQETQYF
V gene: TRBV19; D gene: -; clone size: once; J gene: TRBJ1-3; CDR3 DNA: TGTGCCACCCCGACGAGGGCCCCCTCTGGAAACACCATATATTTT; CDR3 protein: CATPTRAPSGNTIYF
V gene: TRBV5-4; D gene: -; clone size: -; J gene: TRBJ1-2; CDR3 DNA: TGTGCCAGCAGCTTGGGACAGGCTAACTATGGCTACACCTTC; CDR3 protein: CASSLGQANYGYTF
V gene: TRBV19; D gene: -; clone size: -; J gene: TRBJ1-5; CDR3 DNA: TGTGCCAGTAGTACCTCACAAAGGGATCAGCCCCAGCATTTT; CDR3 protein: CASSTSQRDQPQHF
V gene: TRBV21-1; D gene: -; clone size: -; J gene: TRBJ2-7; CDR3 DNA: TGTGCCAGCAGCAAGTGGCAGTTAAACTACGAGCAGTACTTC; CDR3 protein: CASSKWQLNYEQYF
V gene: TRBV19; D gene: TRBD1; clone size: once; J gene: TRBJ2-5; CDR3 DNA: TGTGCCAGTAGGGGACAGGGGCAAGAGACCCAGTACTTC; CDR3 protein: CASRGQGQETQYF
V gene: TRBV30; D gene: TRBD1; clone size: few; J gene: TRBJ2-7; CDR3 DNA: TGTGCCTGGAGTTGGGGGACAGCCTACGAGCAGTACTTC; CDR3 protein: CAWSWGTAYEQYF
V gene: TRBV18; D gene: -; clone size: -; J gene: TRBJ1-1; CDR3 DNA: TGTGCCAGCTCATCAAGGGACACTGAAGCTTTCTTT; CDR3 protein: CASSSRDTEAFF
V gene: TRBV9; D gene: -; clone size: -; J gene: TRBJ2-3; CDR3 DNA: TGTGCCAGCAGCGTAGGGATGGCTAGCACAGATACGCAGTATTTT; CDR3 protein: CASSVGMASTDTQYF
V gene: TRBV4-1; D gene: TRBD1; clone size: -; J gene: TRBJ1-5; CDR3 DNA: TGCGCCAGCAGCCAAGATCGGGGGATGACAGGGGTTCATCAGCCCCAGCATTTT; CDR3 protein: CASSQDRGMTGVHQPQHF
V gene: TRBV18; D gene: -; clone size: -; J gene: TRBJ1-1; CDR3 DNA: TGTGCCAGCTCAATACAGGGTGCTCCCACTGAAGCTTTCTTT; CDR3 protein: CASSIQGAPTEAFF
V gene: TRBV2; D gene: TRBD1; clone size: -; J gene: TRBJ2-7; CDR3 DNA: TGTGCCAGCAGAAAGGACAGGGTGAGCTCCTACGAGCAGTACTTC; CDR3 protein: CASRKDRVSSYEQYF
V gene: TRBV18; D gene: -; clone size: -; J gene: TRBJ1-5; CDR3 DNA: TGTGCCAGCTCACCACGGGGGTCACAGGTCAATCAGCCCCAGCATTTT; CDR3 protein: CASSPRGSQVNQPQHF
V gene: TRBV6-4; D gene: -; clone size: once; J gene: TRBJ1-1; CDR3 DNA: TGTGCCAGCAGTCAAGAGGGGGAGTACACTGAAGCTTTCTTT; CDR3 protein: CASSQEGEYTEAFF
V gene: TRBV15; D gene: TRBD2; clone size: -; J gene: TRBJ2-3; CDR3 DNA: TGTGCCACCCTTCGAGTAGCGGGAGTGCACACAGATACGCAGTATTTT; CDR3 protein: CATLRVAGVHTDTQYF
V gene: TRBV6-5; D gene: TRBD2; clone size: once; J gene: TRBJ2-3; CDR3 DNA: TGTGCCAGTGGGAGCGGGAGGGCCTCCACAGATACGCAGTATTTT; CDR3 protein: CASGSGRASTDTQYF
V gene: TRBV7-6; D gene: TRBD1; clone size: -; J gene: TRBJ2-2; CDR3 DNA: TGTGCCAGCAGCTTAGTTCGGCAGGGGGTCGGGGAGCTGTTTTTT; CDR3 protein: CASSLVRQGVGELFF
V gene: TRBV13; D gene: -; clone size: -; J gene: TRBJ2-7; CDR3 DNA: TGTGCCAGCAGCTTAGGCGCAGGGACAACCCCCTACGAGCAGTACTTC; CDR3 protein: CASSLGAGTTPYEQYF
V gene: TRBV12-5; D gene: -; clone size: -; J gene: TRBJ2-5; CDR3 DNA: TGTGCTAGTGGTTCCACAGACAGTACGTTGGAGACCCAGTACTTC; CDR3 protein: CASGSTDSTLETQYF
V gene: TRBV28; D gene: -; clone size: -; J gene: TRBJ1-2; CDR3 DNA: TGTGCCAGCAGTTCCACTCACAGCGACTATGGCTACACCTTC; CDR3 protein: CASSSTHSDYGYTF
V gene: TRBV24-1; D gene: -; clone size: few; J gene: TRBJ2-2; CDR3 DNA: TGTGCCACCAGTGACCCCAACAGGGCATTGGGCACCGGGGAGCTGTTTTTT; CDR3 protein: CATSDPNRALGTGELFF
V gene: TRBV5-1; D gene: -; clone size: -; J gene: TRBJ2-7; CDR3 DNA: TGCGCCAGCAGCTTGGACTACGAGCAGTACTTC; CDR3 protein: CASSLDYEQYF
V gene: TRBV19; D gene: TRBD2; clone size: -; J gene: TRBJ2-3; CDR3 DNA: TGTGCCAGTAGTATCCAGGGGACTAGCGGGACCGGCACAGATACGCAGTATTTT; CDR3 protein: CASSIQGTSGTGTDTQYF
V gene: TRBV28; D gene: TRBD2; clone size: -; J gene: TRBJ2-1; CDR3 DNA: TGTGCCAGCACCCCAGCGGGGGTAGACTCCTACAATGAGCAGTTCTTC; CDR3 protein: CASTPAGVDSYNEQFF
V gene: TRBV2; D gene: -; clone size: -; J gene: TRBJ2-6; CDR3 DNA: TGTGCCAGCAGTGACGTGGGGGGGGCCTCTGGGGCCAACGTCCTGACTTTC; CDR3 protein: CASSDVGGASGANVLTF
V gene: TRBV7-2; D gene: TRBD1; clone size: -; J gene: TRBJ2-3; CDR3 DNA: TGTGCCAGCAGCTTAGCGAGGACAGGAGCTGGAGATACGCAGTATTTT; CDR3 protein: CASSLARTGAGDTQYF
V gene: TRBV5-5; D gene: TRBD1; clone size: once; J gene: TRBJ1-5; CDR3 DNA: TGTGCCAGCAGCTTCGGCGACAGGGACGGTCAGCCCCAGCATTTT; CDR3 protein: CASSFGDRDGQPQHF
V gene: TRBV21-1; D gene: -; clone size: -; J gene: TRBJ2-4; CDR3 DNA: TGTGCCAGCAGCCCTCGGGGACCAGGGTCAAAAGGGATTCAGTACTTC; CDR3 protein: CASSPRGPGSKGIQYF
V gene: TRBV6-1; D gene: -; clone size: -; J gene: TRBJ1-5; CDR3 DNA: TGTGCCAGCAGTGACCCAAACGGGGGGGGCAATCAGCCCCAGCATTTT; CDR3 protein: CASSDPNGGGNQPQHF
V gene: TRBV18; D gene: TRBD1; clone size: -; J gene: TRBJ1-1; CDR3 DNA: TGTGCCAGCTCTTCTACAGGGGCGGTTTTCATTCTCTTT; CDR3 protein: CASSSTGAVFILF
V gene: TRBV28; D gene: -; clone size: once; J gene: TRBJ1-6; CDR3 DNA: TGTGCCAGCAAAGGCAGCCTAAATTCACCCCTCCACTTT; CDR3 protein: CASKGSLNSPLHF
V gene: TRBV12-3/TRBV12-4; D gene: -; clone size: -; J gene: TRBJ1-2; CDR3 DNA: TGTGCCAGCAGGAATTATGGGGATGGCTACACCTTC; CDR3 protein: CASRNYGDGYTF
V gene: TRBV30; D gene: -; clone size: -; J gene: TRBJ2-7; CDR3 DNA: TGTGCCTGGAAGATTCCGGACCAGCTTGGACGGGAGCAGTACTTC; CDR3 protein: CAWKIPDQLGREQYF
V gene: TRBV5-5; D gene: -; clone size: -; J gene: TRBJ2-7; CDR3 DNA: TGTGCCAGCAGCTTGGTCTCTCTGGCACCACTCTCCTACGAGCAGTACTTC; CDR3 protein: CASSLVSLAPLSYEQYF
V gene: TRBV5-5; D gene: -; clone size: few; J gene: TRBJ1-3; CDR3 DNA: TGTGCCAGCAGCCCGGGGGCCCGAAACACCATATATTTT; CDR3 protein: CASSPGARNTIYF
V gene: TRBV7-2; D gene: -; clone size: -; J gene: TRBJ1-4; CDR3 DNA: TGTGCCAGCAGCGAACCCCAGACAGCCAATAATGAAAAACTGTTTTTT; CDR3 protein: CASSEPQTANNEKLFF
V gene: TRBV23-1; D gene: TRBD1; clone size: -; J gene: TRBJ2-7; CDR3 DNA: TGCGCCAGCAGTCAGGACAGGGACCTGCAGTCAGAGCAGTACTTC; CDR3 protein: CASSQDRDLQSEQYF
V gene: TRBV7-9; D gene: -; clone size: -; J gene: TRBJ2-3; CDR3 DNA: TGTGCCAGCAGCTTAGGGGCATTCGAAGATACGCAGTATTTT; CDR3 protein: CASSLGAFEDTQYF
V gene: TRBV7-9; D gene: TRBD2; clone size: -; J gene: TRBJ2-1; CDR3 DNA: TGTGCCAGCAGTTCTCTCATGACTAGCGGGACAGGAGAGCAGTTCTTC; CDR3 protein: CASSSLMTSGTGEQFF
V gene: TRBV7-9; D gene: -; clone size: -; J gene: TRBJ2-7; CDR3 DNA: TGTGCCAGCAACCTACAGTCCTACGAGCAGTACTTC; CDR3 protein: CASNLQSYEQYF
V gene: TRBV28; D gene: -; clone size: -; J gene: TRBJ2-7; CDR3 DNA: TGTGCCAGCAGTTCCGTCCCGGGGCAGTACTTC; CDR3 protein: CASSSVPGQYF
V gene: TRBV7-2; D gene: TRBD2; clone size: -; J gene: TRBJ2-1; CDR3 DNA: TGTGCCAGCAGCTTAGGGCCTAGCGGGATGAATGAGCAGTTCTTC; CDR3 protein: CASSLGPSGMNEQFF
V gene: TRBV9; D gene: TRBD2; clone size: -; J gene: TRBJ2-2; CDR3 DNA: TGTGCCAGCAGCACAAGGTGGACTAGCGGGAGGTCAGTGGACACCGGGGAGCTGTTTTTT; CDR3 protein: CASSTRWTSGRSVDTGELFF
V gene: TRBV5-1; D gene: TRBD1; clone size: -; J gene: TRBJ1-3; CDR3 DNA: TGCGCCAGCAGCTGGGGGACAGGGTTCGGAAACACCATATATTTT; CDR3 protein: CASSWGTGFGNTIYF
V gene: TRBV9; D gene: TRBD1; clone size: once; J gene: TRBJ1-4; CDR3 DNA: TGTGCCAGCAGCGTGGGGACAGGGCTTGAAAAACTGTTTTTT; CDR3 protein: CASSVGTGLEKLFF
V gene: TRBV6-5; D gene: -; clone size: -; J gene: TRBJ2-2; CDR3 DNA: TGTGCCAGCAGTCCCGCCGGGGCGAACACCGGGGAGCTGTTTTTT; CDR3 protein: CASSPAGANTGELFF
V gene: TRBV9; D gene: TRBD2; clone size: -; J gene: TRBJ2-7; CDR3 DNA: TGTGCCAGCAGCGTAAATAGCGGGAGGACCTACGAGCAGTACTTC; CDR3 protein: CASSVNSGRTYEQYF
V gene: TRBV19; D gene: TRBD1; clone size: -; J gene: TRBJ1-1; CDR3 DNA: TGTGCCAGTAGGCACACAGGGGCCACTGAAGCTTTCTTT; CDR3 protein: CASRHTGATEAFF
V gene: TRBV12-3/TRBV12-4; D gene: -; clone size: -; J gene: TRBJ2-1; CDR3 DNA: TGTGCCAGCAGCCTCTCTCCCAATGAGCAGTTCTTC; CDR3 protein: CASSLSPNEQFF
V gene: TRBV5-1; D gene: -; clone size: -; J gene: TRBJ1-1; CDR3 DNA: TGCGCCAGCAGCACCGGAGAGGGGTGGGACACTGAAGCTTTCTTT; CDR3 protein: CASSTGEGWDTEAFF
V gene: TRBV28; D gene: -; clone size: -; J gene: TRBJ1-1; CDR3 DNA: TGTGCCAGCAGTTTGTGGGGGGAAGCTTTCTTT; CDR3 protein: CASSLWGEAFF